Here is one T cell receptor (beta chain) with its context. What it binds is not known. This sample was included in a study of shared clonotypes between healthy human individuals. Overall study results and limits: The authors expected sequencing depth to affect clonotype sharing among donors.

Selected positively for CCR7 and CD45RO-negative, naive CD8 cells excluded terminally differentiated effector memory CD45RA+ cells. All donors qualified as healthy HIV-negative adults and had experienced no recent acute infections or vaccinations. Replicate PCRs from sorted subsets contained roughly 200 ng DNA, which is 31,000 or so T cell genomes. This table comes from immunoSEQ multiplex PCR, and its TCRdb copy is limited to in-frame clones, with some not included. The sample shows about 2.2 million clones, about 93% of them seen only once. Per germline, CDR1 SQVTM and CDR2 ANQGSEA. The CDR3 has 13 amino acids. The V gene lost 5 bases and the J gene lost 0 bases, with 7 bases spanning the gap.

The sample taken for sequencing was naive CD8+ T cells from PBMCs. The source is a man between 18 and 29 years old in good health. Some clones in this sample may be carry-over from other donors' samples. This chain links TRBV29-1 with TRBJ1-4; no reliable D call. The CDR3 reads CSVLSPTNEKLFF. The CDR3 nucleotides read TGCAGCGTTCTCTCACCAACTAATGAAAAACTGTTTTTT.